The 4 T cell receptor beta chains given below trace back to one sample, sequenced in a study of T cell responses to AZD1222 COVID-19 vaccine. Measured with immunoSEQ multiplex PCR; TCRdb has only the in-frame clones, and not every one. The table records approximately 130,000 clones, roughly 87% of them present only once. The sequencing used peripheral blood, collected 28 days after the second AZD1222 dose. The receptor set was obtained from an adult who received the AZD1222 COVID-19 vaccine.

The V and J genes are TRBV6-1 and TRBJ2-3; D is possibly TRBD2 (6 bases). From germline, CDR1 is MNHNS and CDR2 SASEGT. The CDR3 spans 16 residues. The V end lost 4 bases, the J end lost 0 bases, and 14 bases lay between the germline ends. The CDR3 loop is CASSGTGTPSTDTQYF. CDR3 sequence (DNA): TGTGCCAGCAGTGGAACCGGGACTCCAAGCACAGATACGCAGTATTTT.

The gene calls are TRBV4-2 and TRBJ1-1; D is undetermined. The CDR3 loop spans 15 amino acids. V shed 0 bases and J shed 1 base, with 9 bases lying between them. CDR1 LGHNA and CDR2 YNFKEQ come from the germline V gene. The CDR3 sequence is CASSQDAGQNTEAFF. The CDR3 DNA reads TGTGCCAGCAGCCAAGATGCAGGTCAGAACACTGAAGCTTTCTTT.

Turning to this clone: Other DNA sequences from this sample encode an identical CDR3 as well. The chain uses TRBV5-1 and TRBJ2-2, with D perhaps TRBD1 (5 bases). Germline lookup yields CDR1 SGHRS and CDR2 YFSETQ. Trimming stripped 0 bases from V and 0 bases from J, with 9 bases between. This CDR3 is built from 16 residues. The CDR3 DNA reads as TGCGCCAGCAGCTTGGCGGCAGGGACGAACACCGGGGAGCTGTTTTTT. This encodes CASSLAAGTNTGELFF.

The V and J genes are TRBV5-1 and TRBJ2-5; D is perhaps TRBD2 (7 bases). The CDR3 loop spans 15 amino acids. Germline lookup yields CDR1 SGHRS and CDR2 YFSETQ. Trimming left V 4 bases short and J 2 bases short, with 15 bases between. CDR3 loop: CASSPLGGAQETQYF. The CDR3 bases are TGCGCCAGCAGCCCCCTTGGGGGGGCACAAGAGACCCAGTACTTC.